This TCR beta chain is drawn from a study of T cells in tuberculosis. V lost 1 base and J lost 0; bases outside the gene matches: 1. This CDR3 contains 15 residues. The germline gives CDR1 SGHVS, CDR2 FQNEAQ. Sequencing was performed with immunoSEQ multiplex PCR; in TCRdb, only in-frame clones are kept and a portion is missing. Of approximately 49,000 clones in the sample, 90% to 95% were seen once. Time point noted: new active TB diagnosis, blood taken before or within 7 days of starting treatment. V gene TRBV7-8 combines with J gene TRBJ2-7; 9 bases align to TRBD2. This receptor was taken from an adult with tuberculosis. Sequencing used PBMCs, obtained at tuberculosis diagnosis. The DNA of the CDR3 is TGTGCCAGCAGCTTAGTTAGCGGGGGCTCCTACGAGCAGTACTTC. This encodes CASSLVSGGSYEQYF.